Listed here are 25 T cell receptor beta chains from one sample, sequenced in a study of cytomegalovirus exposure and HLA in healthy donors. Both 60 Vbeta primers and 13 Jbeta primers went into the PCR. Assay: immunoSEQ multiplex PCR; the TCRdb copy retains only in-frame clones and omits some. The table includes 150,000 to 200,000 clones, approximately 84% detected once. The sample was PBMCs. All receptors come from a girl in the first two years of life in good health and CMV-seronegative.

The V call is TRBV30, the J call TRBJ1-1; 7 bases match TRBD1. CDR1 and CDR2 (germline): GTSNPN, SVGIG (reference sequence). CDR3 length: 13 residues. The junction had 11 bases not matched to a gene; V was cut back by 1 base and J by 12 bases. CDR3 sequence: CAWSGTRDSESFF. The CDR3 DNA reads TGTGCCTGGAGTGGGACCCGGGACAGCGAATCTTTCTTT.

A word on this clone: Other DNA sequences of this sample code for an identical CDR3. The chain links TRBV5-1 to TRBJ2-5; the match to TRBD2 covers 9 bases. Germline lookup yields CDR1 SGHRS and CDR2 YFSETQ. This CDR3 spans 15 amino acids. The trim removed 0 bases at V and 1 base at J, leaving 1 base unmatched. CDR3 in amino acids: CASSLGSGGQETQYF. The CDR3 bases are TGCGCCAGCAGCTTGGGTAGCGGGGGCCAAGAGACCCAGTACTTC. Supplemented by reference TRBV5-1 and TRBJ2-5, the full variable domain reads KAGVTQTPRYLIKTRGQQVTLSCSPISGHRSVSWYQQTPGQGLQFLFEYFSETQRNKGNFPGRFSGRQFSNSRSEMNVSTLELGDSALYLCASSLGSGGQETQYFGPGTRLLVL.

The chain joins TRBV7-6 to TRBJ2-3, with D possibly TRBD2 on 6 matching bases. Germline values: CDR1 SGHVS, CDR2 FNYEAQ. This CDR3 is built from 16 residues. V lost 7 bases and J 1 base, leaving 18 bases between the germline ends. CDR3 region: CASNPTPGGRTDTQYF. The CDR3 DNA reads as TGTGCCAGCAACCCGACACCCGGGGGTCGCACAGATACGCAGTATTTT.

This chain uses TRBV7-2 with TRBJ1-1; D call uncertain. CDR3 length equals 13 residues. Per germline, CDR1 SGHTA and CDR2 FQGNSA. The germline V and J ends were trimmed by 4 bases and 0 bases, with 6 bases remaining between them. For the CDR3, the DNA is TGTGCCAGCAGCTCAGTTATGAACACTGAAGCTTTCTTT. It encodes CASSSVMNTEAFF.

The chain uses TRBV4-2 and TRBJ2-6; 12 bases align to TRBD2. The CDR3 is made up of 22 amino acids. V was pared by 4 bases and J by 0 bases, with 16 bases of the junction left unmatched. Germline CDR1 LGHNA, CDR2 YNFKEQ. The CDR3 DNA is TGTGCCAGCAGCCCATTCGGGGCTAGCGGGAGGGGCCGTGTCTCTGGGGCCAACGTCCTGACTTTC. As protein: CASSPFGASGRGRVSGANVLTF.

V is TRBV4-1 and J is TRBJ2-5, with TRBD2 matching 13 bases. After removal of 5 bases from V and 3 bases from J, the junction contained 3 bases not matched to a gene. Germline loops: CDR1 MGHRA, CDR2 YSYEKL. The length of the CDR3 is 15 residues. The CDR3 here is CASSSGTSGEETQYF. In nucleotides, the CDR3 is TGCGCCAGCAGCTCCGGGACTAGCGGGGAAGAGACCCAGTACTTC.

This clone was counted once. The V call is TRBV4-1, the J call TRBJ2-3; the D gene is possibly TRBD2 (5 bases). Germline values: CDR1 MGHRA, CDR2 YSYEKL. V was pared by 3 bases and J by 3 bases, with 19 bases between. This CDR3 comprises 17 residues. The CDR3 DNA reads TGCGCCAGCAGCCATCCCCCTATTTTAGGGAGTACAGATACGCAGTATTTT. This encodes CASSHPPILGSTDTQYF.

The rearrangement links TRBV15 to TRBJ2-1, with 9 bases lining up with TRBD1. This CDR3 has 17 amino acids. Germline trimming cut 3 bases from V and 9 bases from J; bases unmatched to any gene: 15. In germline, CDR1 is LNHNV, CDR2 YYDKDF (reference sequence). The CDR3 region has the DNA TGTGCCACCAGCAGGGGAACCCACGGGACAGGGCTTCTTGAGCAGTTCTTC. It codes for CATSRGTHGTGLLEQFF.

This chain connects TRBV29-1 to TRBJ1-1, with 7 bases matching TRBD1. V shed 4 bases and J 1 base; nucleotides not matched to a gene: 3. This CDR3 region has 13 residues. The germline gives CDR1 SQVTM, CDR2 ANQGSEA. The chain's CDR3 is CSVARQGNTEAFF. In DNA, the CDR3 is TGCAGCGTTGCACGACAGGGGAACACTGAAGCTTTCTTT.

The genes are TRBV19 and TRBJ2-5; D might be TRBD2 (5 bases). This CDR3 region has 14 residues. Germline loops: CDR1 LNHDA, CDR2 SQIVND (reference sequence). V lost 4 bases and J 1 base, leaving 10 bases between the germline ends. The CDR3 coding sequence is TGTGCCAGTAGTAGGAGGCAGGCCCAAGAGACCCAGTACTTC. Amino acid sequence: CASSRRQAQETQYF.

The chain combines TRBV2 with TRBJ2-7, with TRBD2 identical over 14 bases. V lost 6 bases and J lost 0; bases outside the gene matches: 13. Germline CDR1 reads SNHLY; CDR2 reads FYNNEI. The CDR3 extends over 19 amino acids. CDR3 in DNA: TGTGCCAGCAGCATCTATAGGGGACTAGCGGGGGTTCGCTCCTACGAGCAGTACTTC. Its translation: CASSIYRGLAGVRSYEQYF.

The V call is TRBV29-1, the J call TRBJ2-5; 11 nucleotides agree with TRBD2. After removal of 0 bases from V and 3 bases from J, the junction contained 6 bases not matched to a gene. CDR3 length: 16 amino acids. CDR1 SQVTM and CDR2 ANQGSEA come from the germline V gene. DNA of the CDR3: TGCAGCGTTGAAGAACTAGCGGGGGATCCGAAAGAGACCCAGTACTTC. Translation gives CSVEELAGDPKETQYF. The full variable domain, completed using reference TRBV29-1 and TRBJ2-5, is SAVISQKPSRDICQRGTSLTIQCQVDSQVTMMFWYRQQPGQSLTLIATANQGSEATYESGFVIDKFPISRPNLTFSTLTVSNMSPEDSSIYLCSVEELAGDPKETQYFGPGTRLLVL.

J is TRBJ1-1 and V is TRBV2; D not certain. The germline CDR1 and CDR2 sequences are SNHLY and FYNNEI. The CDR3 has 10 amino acids. The V and J ends lost 8 bases and 6 bases respectively, with 7 bases between them. The CDR3 DNA follows: TGTGCCAGCTGGGAGGCTGAAGCTTTCTTT. It codes for CASWEAEAFF.

The chain combines TRBV13 with TRBJ2-1; TRBD2 matches 8 bases. The germline V gene encodes CDR1 PRHDT and CDR2 FYEKMQ (reference sequence). The V segment lost 3 bases and the J segment 3 bases; nucleotides outside the gene matches: 4. There are 15 residues in the CDR3. The CDR3 is CASSFGRAGYNEQFF. The CDR3 DNA reads TGTGCCAGCAGCTTCGGGAGGGCGGGCTACAATGAGCAGTTCTTC.

This clone has just a few counts. CDR3 amino acids: CASMGAFDQPQHF. The CDR3 coding sequence is TGTGCCAGCATGGGGGCATTCGATCAGCCCCAGCATTTT. This rearrangement joins TRBV2 to TRBJ1-5; weak D call: TRBD1 (6 bases). Trimming shortened V by 7 bases and J by 5 bases, and 12 bases separated the two germline ends. Germline V CDR1 and CDR2: SNHLY, FYNNEI. The CDR3 is 13 amino acids.

The chain uses TRBV29-1 and TRBJ2-7; D is ambiguous. This CDR3 comprises 11 residues. V was trimmed by 2 bases and J by 6 bases, leaving 8 bases between them. Germline V gene lookup returns CDR1 SQVTM and CDR2 ANQGSEA. The DNA of the CDR3 is TGCAGCGTTGAAATGGGCTTCGAGCAGTACTTC. This codes for CSVEMGFEQYF.

The genes are TRBV7-9 and TRBJ2-5, with D possibly TRBD1 on 5 matching bases. The V and J ends lost 5 bases and 3 bases respectively, with 13 bases between them. The CDR3 contains 14 residues. Germline values: CDR1 SEHNR, CDR2 FQNEAQ (reference sequence). CDR3 coding DNA: TGTGCCAGCAGCCAAATTCCGACAGAAGAGACCCAGTACTTC. This codes for CASSQIPTEETQYF.

The J gene is TRBJ2-7, the V gene TRBV4-1, with 13 bases matching TRBD2. Germline V gene data show CDR1 as MGHRA and CDR2 as YSYEKL. This CDR3 is built from 17 residues. After removal of 1 base from V and 0 bases from J, the junction contained 3 bases not matched to a gene. The CDR3 loop reads CASSQGLAGGSSYEQYF. CDR3 coding DNA: TGCGCCAGCAGCCAAGGACTAGCGGGAGGCTCCTCCTACGAGCAGTACTTC.

The chain joins TRBV19 to TRBJ2-7; D perhaps matches TRBD2 (5 bases). Germline CDR1 reads LNHDA; CDR2 reads SQIVND (reference sequence). The CDR3 contains 14 residues. The ends were cut back, 8 bases at V and 1 base at J, with 15 bases in the middle. The DNA for the CDR3 is TGTGCCAGTTCTCCGGTCGGCGGGTCCTACGAGCAGTACTTC. Its protein product is CASSPVGGSYEQYF. Full variable domain (remainder filled in from reference TRBV19 and TRBJ2-7): DGGITQSPKYLFRKEGQNVTLSCEQNLNHDAMYWYRQDPGQGLRLIYYSQIVNDFQKGDIAEGYSVSREKKESFPLTVTSAQKNPTAFYLCASSPVGGSYEQYFGPGTRLTVT.

J is TRBJ1-1 and V is TRBV30, with TRBD1 matching over 8 bases. Trimming cost V 3 bases and J 1 base; bases outside gene matches: 10. Germline CDR1 reads GTSNPN; CDR2 reads SVGIG (reference sequence). The CDR3 runs to 16 residues. CDR3 loop: CAWRLAGGKRNTEAFF. The CDR3 nucleotides are TGTGCCTGGAGACTCGCAGGGGGCAAGAGGAACACTGAAGCTTTCTTT. Full variable domain (missing parts from reference TRBV30 and TRBJ1-1): SQTIHQWPATLVQPVGSPLSLECTVEGTSNPNLYWYRQAAGRGLQLLFYSVGIGQISSEVPQNLSASRPQDRQFILSSKKLLLSDSGFYLCAWRLAGGKRNTEAFFGQGTRLTVV.

The genes are TRBV6-6 and TRBJ2-1, with D possibly being TRBD2 (5 bases). V lost 8 bases and J lost 5, with 16 bases in between. Germline lookup yields CDR1 MNHNY and CDR2 SVGAGI (reference sequence). This CDR3 is built from 14 residues. In DNA form, the CDR3 reads TGTGCCAGCGAGGTTAGGCGGGCAAACAATGAGCAGTTCTTC. Translating gives CASEVRRANNEQFF.

This chain connects TRBV7-2 to TRBJ2-3, with 10 bases that match TRBD1. CDR1 and CDR2 from the germline V gene are SGHTA and FQGNSA. This CDR3 is 16 amino acids long. J was trimmed by 5 bases and V by 1 base; bases with no gene match: 6. The CDR3 protein is CASSLVGTGEGDTQYF. In DNA form, the CDR3 reads TGTGCCAGCAGCTTAGTGGGGACAGGGGAGGGAGATACGCAGTATTTT.

V is TRBV6-1 and J is TRBJ2-7, with 11 bases that match TRBD1. The CDR3 runs to 13 residues. V trimming: 4 bases; J trimming: 4 bases; junction bases outside the gene matches: 0. The germline gives CDR1 MNHNS, CDR2 SASEGT. As DNA, the CDR3 is TGTGCCAGCAGTGGGGACAGGGGGTACGAGCAGTACTTC. The encoded protein is CASSGDRGYEQYF.

The J gene is TRBJ2-5, the V gene TRBV13; D is ambiguous. The CDR3 contains 12 residues. V was pared by 1 base and J by 5 bases, with 5 bases between. Germline lookup yields CDR1 PRHDT and CDR2 FYEKMQ (reference sequence). The CDR3 DNA reads TGTGCCAGCAGCTTAGCCGGGGAGACCCAGTACTTC. Translating gives CASSLAGETQYF.

V is TRBV29-1 and J is TRBJ1-1, with 8 bases lining up with TRBD1. Trimming took 4 bases from V and 5 from J; bases not matched to a gene: 0. CDR1 and CDR2 from the germline V gene are SQVTM and ANQGSEA. The CDR3 consists of 11 residues. The CDR3 protein is CSVGTGTEAFF. Written as DNA, the CDR3 is TGCAGCGTTGGGACAGGGACTGAAGCTTTCTTT.